This entry lists 28 T cell receptor beta chains sequenced from one sample in a study of memory CD4+ T cells and cytomegalovirus serostatus. Assay: immunoSEQ multiplex PCR; the TCRdb copy retains only in-frame clones and omits some. The table shows 50,000 to 60,000 clones, with 80% to 85% occurring only once. Single viable CD3+CD4+CD8-CD45RO+ cells were sorted as the memory CD4+ T cells. The sample comprised memory CD4+ T cells from blood. The receptors derive from an adult in good health and CMV-seropositive.

The chain couples TRBV7-3 to TRBJ2-1, with TRBD2 matching over 7 bases. The V and J ends lost 5 bases and 3 bases, in that order; junction bases with no gene match: 13. Germline V lookup: CDR1 SGHTA, CDR2 FQGTGA. CDR3 length equals 17 residues. This CDR3 is CASSPGATSRDYNEQFF. Here the CDR3 DNA reads TGTGCCAGCAGCCCCGGGGCGACTAGCAGAGACTACAATGAGCAGTTCTTC. Combining the CDR3 with reference TRBV7-3 and TRBJ2-1 gives the whole variable domain GAGVSQTPSNKVTEKGKYVELRCDPISGHTALYWYRQSLGQGPEFLIYFQGTGAADDSGLPNDRFFAVRPEGSVSTLKIQRTERGDSAVYLCASSPGATSRDYNEQFFGPGTRLTVL.

The V and J genes are TRBV5-4 and TRBJ2-7, with 8 bases identical to TRBD2. Per germline, CDR1 SGHNT and CDR2 YYREEE (reference sequence). Germline trimming cut 3 bases from V and 5 bases from J; bases unmatched to any gene: 7. The CDR3 contains 14 residues. The CDR3 sequence is CASSSRGGRDEQYF. The CDR3 bases are TGTGCCAGCAGCTCTCGGGGGGGACGGGACGAGCAGTACTTC. Full variable domain (outside the CDR3, taken from reference TRBV5-4 and TRBJ2-7): ETGVTQSPTHLIKTRGQQVTLRCSSQSGHNTVSWYQQALGQGPQFIFQYYREEENGRGNFPPRFSGLQFPNYSSELNVNALELDDSALYLCASSSRGGRDEQYFGPGTRLTVT.

The chain links TRBV28 to TRBJ2-5; D might be TRBD1 (5 bases). Per the germline V gene, CDR1 is MDHEN and CDR2 is SYDVKM. The CDR3 sequence is 14 residues long. V lost 4 bases, J lost 4 bases, and 13 bases lay in between. CDR3 amino acids: CASSSPRGGETQYF. The CDR3 DNA is TGTGCCAGCAGTTCACCAAGGGGTGGAGAGACCCAGTACTTC.

The chain couples TRBV6-1 to TRBJ1-3; D ambiguous. The length of the CDR3 is 11 residues. The V end lost 2 bases, the J end lost 8 bases, and 4 bases lay between the germline ends. Germline-derived CDR1 and CDR2 are MNHNS and SASEGT. This CDR3 reads CASSETYTIYF. CDR3 in DNA: TGTGCCAGCAGTGAAACTTACACCATATATTTT.

The chain has TRBV2 and TRBJ1-1; possible D gene TRBD1, 5 bases. This CDR3 comprises 13 residues. Trimming cost V 11 bases and J 3 bases, with 16 bases left between them. CDR1 and CDR2 (germline): SNHLY, FYNNEI. The CDR3 spells CASRGRRDTEAFF. The DNA of the CDR3 is TGTGCCTCACGGGGCAGGCGGGACACTGAAGCTTTCTTT.

The J gene is TRBJ1-4, the V gene TRBV5-1, with 7 bases lining up with TRBD1. Germline-derived CDR1 and CDR2 are SGHRS and YFSETQ. The CDR3 consists of 14 residues. Trimming removed 2 bases from V and 8 bases from J; junction bases left unmatched: 6. Here the CDR3 reads CASSLQGSWEKLFF. CDR3 in DNA: TGCGCCAGCAGCTTACAGGGGAGTTGGGAAAAACTGTTTTTT. The variable domain in full, with the rest retrieved from reference TRBV5-1 and TRBJ1-4, is KAGVTQTPRYLIKTRGQQVTLSCSPISGHRSVSWYQQTPGQGLQFLFEYFSETQRNKGNFPGRFSGRQFSNSRSEMNVSTLELGDSALYLCASSLQGSWEKLFFGSGTQLSVL.

The gene calls are TRBV30 and TRBJ2-7, with D tentatively TRBD1 (6 bases). From germline, CDR1 is GTSNPN and CDR2 SVGIG (reference sequence). Trimming stripped 1 base from V and 3 bases from J, with 10 bases between. This CDR3 spans 13 amino acids. CDR3 nucleotide sequence: TGTGCCTGGAGTGGTACAGGGAACTACGAGCAGTACTTC. Protein sequence: CAWSGTGNYEQYF.

The chain carries TRBV9 and TRBJ2-3; 7 bases are a match to TRBD1. The V and J ends lost 5 bases and 0 bases, in that order; junction bases with no gene match: 3. There are 14 residues in the CDR3. In germline, CDR1 is SGDLS, CDR2 YYNGEE. The CDR3 loop is CASSQGQSTDTQYF. The CDR3 nucleotides are TGTGCCAGCAGTCAGGGACAGAGCACAGATACGCAGTATTTT.

The CDR3 nucleotides read TGTGCCAGCAGTGCTGTGAGGGGCCGGTCAGATACGCAGTATTTT. Encoded protein: CASSAVRGRSDTQYF. This rearrangement joins TRBV2 to TRBJ2-3; D is possibly TRBD1 or TRBD2 (5 bases each). The germline V and J ends were trimmed by 4 bases and 4 bases, with 15 bases remaining between them. CDR3 length equals 15 residues. Per germline, CDR1 SNHLY and CDR2 FYNNEI.

The chain uses TRBV7-2 and TRBJ2-3; 8 bases align to TRBD2. The CDR3 is 15 amino acids. Germline CDR1 is SGHTA and CDR2 is FQGNSA. V lost 5 bases, J lost 4 bases, and 8 bases stayed unmatched. The CDR3 nucleotides read TGTGCCAGCAGCGGCCGGGGGGGCGGCGCAGATACGCAGTATTTT. Translation: CASSGRGGGADTQYF.

V and J are TRBV9 and TRBJ2-3, with D possibly being TRBD1 or TRBD2 (5 bases each). V shed 0 bases and J shed 2 bases, with 16 bases lying between them. The germline CDR1 and CDR2 sequences are SGDLS and YYNGEE. CDR3 length: 17 residues. The DNA for the CDR3 is TGTGCCAGCAGCGTAGGAGGGGCTAGTTCTCTCACAGATACGCAGTATTTT. Its protein is CASSVGGASSLTDTQYF.

The V gene is TRBV27, the J gene TRBJ2-5; either TRBD1 or TRBD2 may fit D (7 bases each). Germline loops: CDR1 MNHEY, CDR2 SMNVEV (reference sequence). This CDR3 contains 16 residues. With 10 bases removed from V and 5 bases from J, the gap between germline ends came to 26 bases. CDR3 nucleotides: TGTGCCACCAGGACGGCGAGCGGGACAGTTTGGGAGACCCAGTACTTC. Protein: CATRTASGTVWETQYF.

J is TRBJ1-2 and V is TRBV6-1; possible D gene TRBD1, 6 bases. V was cut by 3 bases and J by 3 bases, with 14 bases left in between. CDR3 size: 15 residues. Germline V gene data show CDR1 as MNHNS and CDR2 as SASEGT. In nucleotides, the CDR3 is TGTGCCAGCAGTGAGGGAGGGGGGCAGCACTATGGCTACACCTTC. This translates into CASSEGGGQHYGYTF.

The table lists this clone with a count of one. This chain links TRBV29-1 with TRBJ1-2; TRBD1 is a possible D gene (6 bases). The V and J ends lost 2 bases and 2 bases respectively, with 12 bases between them. Germline lookup yields CDR1 SQVTM and CDR2 ANQGSEA. The CDR3 consists of 14 residues. This chain's CDR3 is CSVEKQGINYGYTF. In DNA form, the CDR3 reads TGCAGCGTTGAAAAACAGGGAATAAACTATGGCTACACCTTC.

CDR3 region: CATSSGGSSYEQYF. The CDR3 region has the DNA TGTGCCACCAGCTCGGGCGGGAGCTCCTACGAGCAGTACTTC. V gene TRBV15 combines with J gene TRBJ2-7; 7 bases fit TRBD2. Germline assignment: CDR1 LNHNV and CDR2 YYDKDF (reference sequence). Trimming at V came to 5 bases and at J to 0 bases, leaving 4 bases not matched to a gene. CDR3 length: 14 residues.

V gene TRBV13 combines with J gene TRBJ1-1; TRBD1 matches at 9 bases. Germline CDR1 is PRHDT and CDR2 is FYEKMQ (reference sequence). Germline trimming cut 5 bases from V and 6 bases from J; bases unmatched to any gene: 10. CDR3 size: 15 residues. The DNA of the CDR3 is TGTGCCAGCAGCCGTCCCGGGACAGGGTTCCCTGAAGCTTTCTTT. It codes for CASSRPGTGFPEAFF.

This clone showed up just once. The V call is TRBV29-1, the J call TRBJ2-1; 11 bases are shared with TRBD2. The ends lost 4 bases at V and 5 bases at J; junction bases unmatched: 7. This CDR3 has 15 amino acids. Germline V lookup: CDR1 SQVTM, CDR2 ANQGSEA. CDR3 residues: CSVGQIAGGNNEQFF. CDR3 coding DNA: TGCAGCGTTGGCCAAATAGCGGGAGGGAACAATGAGCAGTTCTTC.

V is TRBV10-2 and J is TRBJ2-2; D ambiguous. CDR1 and CDR2 from the germline V gene are WSHSY and SAAADI. CDR3 length equals 13 residues. With 3 bases removed from V and 1 base from J, the gap between germline ends came to 3 bases. As DNA, the CDR3 is TGCGCCAGCAGTGACTGGAACACCGGGGAGCTGTTTTTT. Translation: CASSDWNTGELFF.

The chain links TRBV29-1 to TRBJ2-5; 7 bases are a match to TRBD2. The V gene's germline CDR1 is SQVTM and CDR2 ANQGSEA. Trimming at V came to 7 bases and at J to 5 bases, leaving 7 bases not matched to a gene. This CDR3 is built from 12 residues. This chain's CDR3 is CSDAAGRETQYF. For the CDR3, the DNA is TGCAGCGATGCGGCCGGGAGGGAGACCCAGTACTTC. The full variable domain, rest sourced from reference TRBV29-1 and TRBJ2-5, is SAVISQKPSRDICQRGTSLTIQCQVDSQVTMMFWYRQQPGQSLTLIATANQGSEATYESGFVIDKFPISRPNLTFSTLTVSNMSPEDSSIYLCSDAAGRETQYFGPGTRLLVL.

The chain carries TRBV7-8 and TRBJ1-3, with D uncertain. V was pared by 5 bases and J by 1 base, with 6 bases between. In germline, CDR1 is SGHVS, CDR2 FQNEAQ. This CDR3 has 13 residues. The CDR3, as DNA: TGTGCCAGCAGCCCCAGTTCTGGAAACACCATATATTTT. It encodes CASSPSSGNTIYF. The entire variable domain, with the rest obtained from reference TRBV7-8 and TRBJ1-3, is as follows: GAGVSQSPRYKVAKRGQDVALRCDPISGHVSLFWYQQALGQGPEFLTYFQNEAQLDKSGLPSDRFFAERPEGSVSTLKIQRTQQEDSAVYLCASSPSSGNTIYFGEGSWLTVV.

The genes are TRBV5-6 and TRBJ1-1, with 10 bases identical to TRBD1. Losses at the gene ends were 1 base for V and 6 bases for J; bases not matched to a gene: 9. Germline V lookup: CDR1 SGHDT, CDR2 YYEEEE. The CDR3 is 16 residues long. The CDR3 is CASSLRGQGEFAEAFF. The DNA for the CDR3 is TGTGCCAGCAGCTTGCGTGGACAGGGGGAATTCGCTGAAGCTTTCTTT.

Worth noting for this clone: Sequence at one end of the junction differs from germline and may be a read error. The chain joins TRBV4-1 to TRBJ2-7; 9 bases agree with TRBD1. The germline V gene encodes CDR1 MGHRA and CDR2 YSYEKL. The CDR3 is made up of 16 amino acids. CDR3 region: CASSHGTGTGTYEQHF. CDR3 nucleotides: TGCGCCAGCAGCCATGGTACCGGGACAGGGACCTACGAGCAGCACTTC.

CDR3 protein: CATRASGGEAFF. The CDR3 DNA is TGTGCCACCCGAGCCAGCGGGGGGGAAGCTTTCTTT. The J gene is TRBJ1-1, the V gene TRBV19; D might be TRBD1 (5 bases). Germline V CDR1 and CDR2: LNHDA, SQIVND (reference sequence). Trimming removed 10 bases at V and 8 bases at J, with 17 bases between. The CDR3 runs to 12 residues.

The CDR3 DNA reads as TGCGCCAGCAGCCATGGGTGGGGCACTGAAGCTTTCTTT. It yields the protein CASSHGWGTEAFF. The V and J genes are TRBV4-3 and TRBJ1-1; D gene unclear. V gave up 3 bases and J gave up 4 bases, with 9 bases separating them. Germline CDR1 is LGHNA and CDR2 is YSLEER. The CDR3 runs 13 residues.

The V and J genes are TRBV2 and TRBJ1-3; 7 bases agree with TRBD1. This CDR3 has 16 amino acids. CDR1 SNHLY and CDR2 FYNNEI come from the germline V gene. Losses at the gene ends were 5 bases for V and 0 bases for J; bases not matched to a gene: 7. The CDR3 sequence is CASSLSQGRSGNTIYF. The CDR3, as DNA: TGTGCCAGCAGTCTTTCACAGGGGCGCTCTGGAAACACCATATATTTT.

The chain uses TRBV7-2 and TRBJ1-1; D gene ambiguous. Trimming cost V 2 bases and J 11 bases, with 15 bases left between them. This CDR3 contains 13 residues. Germline V CDR1 and CDR2: SGHTA, FQGNSA. The CDR3, as DNA: TGTGCCAGCAGCTTACCCTCCGCAGGACGCGCTTTCTTT. Translating gives CASSLPSAGRAFF.

This chain connects TRBV7-6 to TRBJ2-1; 8 bases are shared with TRBD2. The trim removed 7 bases at V and 8 bases at J, leaving 7 bases unmatched. The germline V gene has CDR1 SGHVS and CDR2 FNYEAQ. The CDR3 runs to 13 residues. Written as DNA, the CDR3 is TGTGCCAGCACCTGGGGGACTAGTCATGAGCAGTTCTTC. Translation: CASTWGTSHEQFF.

The chain recombines TRBV11-3 with TRBJ2-1, with 9 bases that match TRBD2. J was trimmed by 10 bases and V by 4 bases; bases with no gene match: 14. The germline CDR1 and CDR2 sequences are SGHNT and YENEEA. CDR3 size: 16 residues. The CDR3 is CASSSDRTSALREQFF. The DNA of the CDR3 is TGTGCCAGCAGCTCAGACCGGACTAGCGCCCTCCGGGAGCAGTTCTTC.